The clone carrying this T cell receptor beta chain appeared a few times. Primers used in a second PCR of roughly 7 to 12 cycles were a sample-barcoded 5' primer and a J-beta primer mix. TCRdb reprocessed the 5' RACE reads via MiXCR and lists one record per CDR3 protein. The table shows about 760,000 distinct CDR3 sequences, with 25% occurring only once. The data were obtained in a study of blood T cells in healthy people across ages. V was clipped by 5 bases and J by 1 base, with 12 bases between them. From germline, CDR1 is LNHDA and CDR2 SQIVND (reference sequence). The CDR3 runs to 16 residues. This same sample was also part of a study on T cells of mothers and their children.

This receptor was obtained from a boy younger than 18 in good health. The sample taken for sequencing was blood. The chain carries TRBV19 and TRBJ2-6; perhaps TRBD1 as D (5 bases). This chain's CDR3 is CASSLGHRSGANVLTF. In DNA form, the CDR3 reads TGTGCCAGTAGTCTCGGGCACAGGTCTGGGGCCAACGTCCTGACTTTC.